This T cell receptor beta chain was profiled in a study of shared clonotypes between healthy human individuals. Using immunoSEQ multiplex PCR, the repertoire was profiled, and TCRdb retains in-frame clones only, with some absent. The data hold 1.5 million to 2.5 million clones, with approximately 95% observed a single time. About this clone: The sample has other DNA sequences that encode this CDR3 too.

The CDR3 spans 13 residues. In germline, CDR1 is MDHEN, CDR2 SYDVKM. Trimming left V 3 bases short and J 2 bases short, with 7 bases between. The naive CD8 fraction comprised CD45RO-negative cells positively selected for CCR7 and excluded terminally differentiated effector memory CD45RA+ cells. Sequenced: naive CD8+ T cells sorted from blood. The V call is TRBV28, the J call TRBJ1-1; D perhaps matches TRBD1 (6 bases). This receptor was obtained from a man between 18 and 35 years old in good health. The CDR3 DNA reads TGTGCCAGCAGTTTGACAGGAAACACTGAAGCTTTCTTT. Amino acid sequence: CASSLTGNTEAFF.